The clone carrying this TCR beta chain was counted a single time. Its antigen is not known. This sample is drawn from a study of shared clonotypes between healthy human individuals. Study outcomes and limitations: Blood was the sole source, and tissue repertoires probably differ.

When samples were unsorted, some 84 million PBMCs were used for genomic DNA. The genomic DNA of each subset was split evenly across several immunoSEQ plates. Original handling: With immunoSEQ giving junction-only sequences and no quality scores, filtering differed. Assay used: immunoSEQ multiplex PCR; TCRdb lists only in-frame clones, some missing. That table gives V, J and clone size, and the DNA gave D and trimming. The table shows hundreds of thousands of clones, with roughly four fifths occurring only once. The sequence was obtained from a woman aged 40 to 49 in good health. Some clones in this sample may be carry-over from other donors' samples. The sample taken for sequencing was PBMCs.

In DNA form, the CDR3 reads TGCGCCAGCAGCGTGACAGATAACTATGGCTACACCTTC. It yields the protein CASSVTDNYGYTF. V usage is TRBV5-1 and J usage is TRBJ1-2; D might be TRBD1 (5 bases). Looked up from germline, CDR1 is SGHRS and CDR2 is YFSETQ. Trimming left V 4 bases short and J 1 base short, with 8 bases between. This CDR3 spans 13 amino acids.